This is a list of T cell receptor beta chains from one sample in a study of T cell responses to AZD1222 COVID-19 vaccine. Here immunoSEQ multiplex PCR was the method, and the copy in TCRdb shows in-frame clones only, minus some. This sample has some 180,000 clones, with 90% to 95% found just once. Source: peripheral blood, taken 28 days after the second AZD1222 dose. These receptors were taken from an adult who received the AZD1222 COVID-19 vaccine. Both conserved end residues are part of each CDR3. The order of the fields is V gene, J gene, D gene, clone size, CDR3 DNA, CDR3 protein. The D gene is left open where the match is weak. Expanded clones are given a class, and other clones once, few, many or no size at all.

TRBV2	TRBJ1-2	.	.	TGTGCCAGCAGTGCGGGAAACAGGGCTGGCTACACCTTC	CASSAGNRAGYTF
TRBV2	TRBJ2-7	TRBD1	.	TGTGCCAGCGGACTCAGGGGGATGTCCTACGAGCAGTACTTC	CASGLRGMSYEQYF
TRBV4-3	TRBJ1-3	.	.	TGCGCCAGCAGCCAAGATAACAGTGGAAACACCATATATTTT	CASSQDNSGNTIYF
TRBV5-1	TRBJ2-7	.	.	TGCGCCAGCAGCCCGACAGGCTACGAGCAGTACTTC	CASSPTGYEQYF
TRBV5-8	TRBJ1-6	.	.	TGTGCCAGCAGCTTGTCTGGGAGCTCCTATAATTCACCCCTCCACTTT	CASSLSGSSYNSPLHF
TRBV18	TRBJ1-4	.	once	TGTGCCAGCTCACAGAATAAAAAACAGGGTGATGAAAAACTGTTTTTT	CASSQNKKQGDEKLFF
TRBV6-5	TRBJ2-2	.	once	TGTGCCAGCAGTTACTCTACCGGCGGGGAGCTGTTTTTT	CASSYSTGGELFF
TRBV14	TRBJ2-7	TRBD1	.	TGTGCCAGCAGCCACGAGACAGGGTCCTACGAGCAGTACTTC	CASSHETGSYEQYF
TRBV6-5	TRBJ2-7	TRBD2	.	TGTGCCAGCAGCAAAGGGACTAGCGCCTCCTACGAGCAGTACTTC	CASSKGTSASYEQYF
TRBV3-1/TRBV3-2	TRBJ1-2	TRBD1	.	TGTGCCAGCAGCCAAGATCGAGACAGGGCCAAGGATGGCTACACCTTC	CASSQDRDRAKDGYTF
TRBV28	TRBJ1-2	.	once	TGTGCCAGCACCCGATTTGCTAACTATGGCTACACCTTC	CASTRFANYGYTF
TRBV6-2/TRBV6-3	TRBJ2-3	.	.	TGTGCCAGCAGTTATGACGGAGATACGCAGTATTTT	CASSYDGDTQYF
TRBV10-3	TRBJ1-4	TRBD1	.	TGTGCCATCCAGGACAGGTTATATGAAAAACTGTTTTTT	CAIQDRLYEKLFF
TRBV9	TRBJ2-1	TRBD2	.	TGTGCCAGCAGCGTGGGCGGGGGGGATTCTGAGCAGTTCTTC	CASSVGGGDSEQFF
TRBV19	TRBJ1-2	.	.	TGTGCCAGTAGTATGCGGGACTATGGCTACACCTTC	CASSMRDYGYTF
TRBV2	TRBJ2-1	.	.	TGTGCCAGTAGAACGGGCCCGATGTACAATGAGCAGTTCTTC	CASRTGPMYNEQFF
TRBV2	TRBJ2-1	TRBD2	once	TGTGCCAGCAGCGAAATGGGACTAGCGGGAGGCGATGAGCAGTTCTTC	CASSEMGLAGGDEQFF